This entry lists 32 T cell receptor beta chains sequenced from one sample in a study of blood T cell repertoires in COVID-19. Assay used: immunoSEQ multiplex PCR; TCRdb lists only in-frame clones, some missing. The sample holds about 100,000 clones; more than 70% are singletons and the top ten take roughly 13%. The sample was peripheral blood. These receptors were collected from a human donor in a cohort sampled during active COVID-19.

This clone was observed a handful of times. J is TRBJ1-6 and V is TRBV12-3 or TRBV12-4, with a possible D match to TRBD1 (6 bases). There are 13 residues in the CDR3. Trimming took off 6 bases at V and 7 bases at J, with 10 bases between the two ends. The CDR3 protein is CASRAGTNSPLHF. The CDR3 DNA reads TGTGCCAGCAGGGCCGGGACAAATTCACCCCTCCACTTT.

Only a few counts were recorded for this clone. CDR3 region: CASSPTRDSYEQYF. CDR3 bases: TGTGCCAGCAGCCCAACCCGGGACTCTTACGAGCAGTACTTC. The chain employs TRBV7-2 and TRBJ2-7; a possible D gene is TRBD2 (6 bases). Germline lookup yields CDR1 SGHTA and CDR2 FQGNSA. The V end lost 5 bases, the J end lost 4 bases, and 15 bases lay between the germline ends. The CDR3 runs to 14 residues.

As DNA, the CDR3 is TGCGCCAGCAGCCGTGTTTCCGACACCCTCTCTGGAAACACCATATATTTT. Protein: CASSRVSDTLSGNTIYF. The V gene is TRBV4-1, the J gene TRBJ1-3, with no clear D. The length of the CDR3 is 17 residues. Trimming took off 4 bases at V and 0 bases at J, with 16 bases between the two ends. CDR1 is MGHRA and CDR2 is YSYEKL in the germline V gene.

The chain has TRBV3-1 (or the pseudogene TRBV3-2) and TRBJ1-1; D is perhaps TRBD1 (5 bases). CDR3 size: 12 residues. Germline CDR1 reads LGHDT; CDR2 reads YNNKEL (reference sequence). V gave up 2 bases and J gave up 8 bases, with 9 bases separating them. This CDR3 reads CASSQQQEEAFF. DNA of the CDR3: TGTGCCAGCAGCCAACAACAGGAGGAAGCTTTCTTT.

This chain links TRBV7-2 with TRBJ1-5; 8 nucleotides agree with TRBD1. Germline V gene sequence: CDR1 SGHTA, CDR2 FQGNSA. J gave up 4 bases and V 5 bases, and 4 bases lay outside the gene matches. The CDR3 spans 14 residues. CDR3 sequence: CASSDRGRNQPQHF. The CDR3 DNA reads TGTGCCAGCAGCGACAGGGGACGGAATCAGCCCCAGCATTTT.

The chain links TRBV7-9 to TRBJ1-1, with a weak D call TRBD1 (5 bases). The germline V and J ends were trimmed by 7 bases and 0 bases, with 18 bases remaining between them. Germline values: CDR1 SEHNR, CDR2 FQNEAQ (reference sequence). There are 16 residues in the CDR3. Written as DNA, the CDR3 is TGTGCCAGCACCACTCCCGTCAGCAGGGTGAACACTGAAGCTTTCTTT. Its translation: CASTTPVSRVNTEAFF.

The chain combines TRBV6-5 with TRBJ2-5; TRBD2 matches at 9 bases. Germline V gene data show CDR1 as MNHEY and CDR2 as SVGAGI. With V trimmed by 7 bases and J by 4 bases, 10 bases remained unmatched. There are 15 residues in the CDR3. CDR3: CASNPLSGRGETQYF. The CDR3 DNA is TGTGCCAGCAACCCCCTTAGCGGGAGAGGAGAGACCCAGTACTTC.

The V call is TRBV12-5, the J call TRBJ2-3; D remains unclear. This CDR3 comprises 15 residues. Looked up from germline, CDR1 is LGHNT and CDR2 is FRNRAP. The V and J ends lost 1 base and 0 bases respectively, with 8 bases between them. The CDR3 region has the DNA TGTGCTAGTGGTTTGGGGTTGACAAGCACAGATACGCAGTATTTT. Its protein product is CASGLGLTSTDTQYF.

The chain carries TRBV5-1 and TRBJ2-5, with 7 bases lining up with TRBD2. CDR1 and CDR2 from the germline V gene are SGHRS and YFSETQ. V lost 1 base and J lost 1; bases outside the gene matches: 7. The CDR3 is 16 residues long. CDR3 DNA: TGCGCCAGCAGCTTGAATCCTAGCGGAGCCCAAGAGACCCAGTACTTC. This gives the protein CASSLNPSGAQETQYF. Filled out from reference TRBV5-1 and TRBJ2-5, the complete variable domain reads KAGVTQTPRYLIKTRGQQVTLSCSPISGHRSVSWYQQTPGQGLQFLFEYFSETQRNKGNFPGRFSGRQFSNSRSEMNVSTLELGDSALYLCASSLNPSGAQETQYFGPGTRLLVL.

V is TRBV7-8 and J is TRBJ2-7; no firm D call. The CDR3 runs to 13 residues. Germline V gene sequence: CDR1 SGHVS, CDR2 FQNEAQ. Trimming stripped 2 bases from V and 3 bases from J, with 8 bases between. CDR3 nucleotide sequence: TGTGCCAGCAGCTTATCGCAGCGCTACGAGCAGTACTTC. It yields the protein CASSLSQRYEQYF.

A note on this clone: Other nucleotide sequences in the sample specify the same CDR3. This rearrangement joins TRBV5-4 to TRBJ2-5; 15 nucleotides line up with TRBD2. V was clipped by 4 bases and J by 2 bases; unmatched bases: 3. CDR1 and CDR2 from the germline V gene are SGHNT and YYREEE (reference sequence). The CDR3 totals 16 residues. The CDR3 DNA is TGTGCCAGCAGCCTAGGACTAGCGGGGGGGCAAGAGACCCAGTACTTC. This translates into CASSLGLAGGQETQYF.

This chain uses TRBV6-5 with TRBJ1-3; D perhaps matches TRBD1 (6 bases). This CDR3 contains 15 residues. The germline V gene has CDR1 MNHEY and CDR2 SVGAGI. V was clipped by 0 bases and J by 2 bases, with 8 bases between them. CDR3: CASSYSSGAGNTIYF. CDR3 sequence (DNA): TGTGCCAGCAGTTACTCATCAGGGGCTGGAAACACCATATATTTT.

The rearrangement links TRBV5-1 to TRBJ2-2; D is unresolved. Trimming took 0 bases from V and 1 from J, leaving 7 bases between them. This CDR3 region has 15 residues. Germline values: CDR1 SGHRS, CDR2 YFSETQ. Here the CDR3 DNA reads TGCGCCAGCAGCTTGGGGGCAAGGAACACCGGGGAGCTGTTTTTT. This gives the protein CASSLGARNTGELFF.

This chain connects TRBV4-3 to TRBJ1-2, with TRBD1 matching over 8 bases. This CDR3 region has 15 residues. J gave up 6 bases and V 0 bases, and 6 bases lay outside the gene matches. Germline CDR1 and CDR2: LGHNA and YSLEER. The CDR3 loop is CASSQDNRGSDGYTF. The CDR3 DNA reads TGCGCCAGCAGCCAAGATAACAGGGGGTCGGATGGCTACACCTTC.

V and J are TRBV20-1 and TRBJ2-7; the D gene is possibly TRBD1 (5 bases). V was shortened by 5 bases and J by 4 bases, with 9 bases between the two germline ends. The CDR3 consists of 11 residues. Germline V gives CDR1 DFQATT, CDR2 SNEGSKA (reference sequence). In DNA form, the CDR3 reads TGCAGTGCTGCTCAGGGATACGAGCAGTACTTC. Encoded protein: CSAAQGYEQYF.

The CDR3 DNA sequence: TGTGCCAGCAGTTACTCCCCCGAGAGTAAAGCTTTCTTT. It yields the protein CASSYSPESKAFF. The V gene is TRBV6-5, the J gene TRBJ1-1; D call uncertain. Per germline, CDR1 MNHEY and CDR2 SVGAGI. V lost 0 bases to trimming and J lost 9 bases, with 11 bases between them. The CDR3 covers 13 residues.

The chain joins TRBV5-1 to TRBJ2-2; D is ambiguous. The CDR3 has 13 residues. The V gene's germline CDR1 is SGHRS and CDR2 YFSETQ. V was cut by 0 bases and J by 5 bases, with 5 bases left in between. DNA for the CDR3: TGCGCCAGCAGCTTGGTTCCTACCGGGGAGCTGTTTTTT. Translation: CASSLVPTGELFF. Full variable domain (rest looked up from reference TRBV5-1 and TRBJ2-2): KAGVTQTPRYLIKTRGQQVTLSCSPISGHRSVSWYQQTPGQGLQFLFEYFSETQRNKGNFPGRFSGRQFSNSRSEMNVSTLELGDSALYLCASSLVPTGELFFGEGSRLTVL.

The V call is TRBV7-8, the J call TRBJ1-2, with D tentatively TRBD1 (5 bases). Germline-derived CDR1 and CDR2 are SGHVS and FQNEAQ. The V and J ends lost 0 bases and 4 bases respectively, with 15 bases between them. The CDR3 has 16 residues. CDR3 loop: CASSLAQGANPYGYTF. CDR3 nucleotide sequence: TGTGCCAGCAGCTTAGCGCAAGGGGCGAACCCCTATGGCTACACCTTC.

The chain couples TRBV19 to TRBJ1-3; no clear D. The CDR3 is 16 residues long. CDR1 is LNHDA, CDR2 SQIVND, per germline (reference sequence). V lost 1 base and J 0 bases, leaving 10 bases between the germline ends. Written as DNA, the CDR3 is TGTGCCAGTAGTATAGCCCAACTGTACTCTGGAAACACCATATATTTT. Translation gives CASSIAQLYSGNTIYF. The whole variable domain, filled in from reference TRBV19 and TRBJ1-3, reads DGGITQSPKYLFRKEGQNVTLSCEQNLNHDAMYWYRQDPGQGLRLIYYSQIVNDFQKGDIAEGYSVSREKKESFPLTVTSAQKNPTAFYLCASSIAQLYSGNTIYFGEGSWLTVV.

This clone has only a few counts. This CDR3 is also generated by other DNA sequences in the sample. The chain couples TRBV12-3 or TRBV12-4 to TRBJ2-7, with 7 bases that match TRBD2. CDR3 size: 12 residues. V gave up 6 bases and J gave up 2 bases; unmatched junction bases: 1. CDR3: CASSRGAYEQYF. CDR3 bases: TGTGCCAGCAGCCGGGGGGCCTACGAGCAGTACTTC.

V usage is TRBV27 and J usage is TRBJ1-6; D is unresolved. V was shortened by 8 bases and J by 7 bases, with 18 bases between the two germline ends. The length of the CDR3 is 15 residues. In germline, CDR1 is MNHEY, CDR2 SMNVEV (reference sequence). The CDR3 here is CASRESGRANSPLHF. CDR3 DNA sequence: TGTGCCAGCCGAGAAAGCGGAAGGGCCAATTCACCCCTCCACTTT.

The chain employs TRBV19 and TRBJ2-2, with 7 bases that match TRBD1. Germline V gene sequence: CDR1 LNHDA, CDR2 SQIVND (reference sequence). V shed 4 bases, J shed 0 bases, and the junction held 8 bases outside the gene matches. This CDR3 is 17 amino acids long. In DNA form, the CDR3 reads TGTGCCAGTAGTAGACTATCAACAGGGGCGAACACCGGGGAGCTGTTTTTT. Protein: CASSRLSTGANTGELFF. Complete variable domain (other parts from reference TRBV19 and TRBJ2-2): DGGITQSPKYLFRKEGQNVTLSCEQNLNHDAMYWYRQDPGQGLRLIYYSQIVNDFQKGDIAEGYSVSREKKESFPLTVTSAQKNPTAFYLCASSRLSTGANTGELFFGEGSRLTVL.

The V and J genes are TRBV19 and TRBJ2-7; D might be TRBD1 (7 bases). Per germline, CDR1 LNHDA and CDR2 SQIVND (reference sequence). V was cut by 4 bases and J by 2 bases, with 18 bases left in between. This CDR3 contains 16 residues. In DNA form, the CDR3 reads TGTGCCAGTAGTAGAGCCGGCAGGGGGGCTACCTACGAGCAGTACTTC. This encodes CASSRAGRGATYEQYF.

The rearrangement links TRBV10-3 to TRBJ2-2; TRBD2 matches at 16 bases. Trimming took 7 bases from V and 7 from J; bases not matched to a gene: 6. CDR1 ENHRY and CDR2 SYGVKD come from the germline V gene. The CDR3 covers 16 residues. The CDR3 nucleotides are TGTGCCATCACCGGGACTAGCGGGGGGGCAGACGGGGAGCTGTTTTTT. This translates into CAITGTSGGADGELFF.

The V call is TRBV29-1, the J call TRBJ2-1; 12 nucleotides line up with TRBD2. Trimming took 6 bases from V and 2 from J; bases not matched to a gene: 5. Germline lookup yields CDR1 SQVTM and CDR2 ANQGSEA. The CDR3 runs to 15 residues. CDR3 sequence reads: CSVLLAGGTYNEQFF. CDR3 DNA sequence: TGCAGCGTGCTACTAGCGGGAGGAACCTACAATGAGCAGTTCTTC.

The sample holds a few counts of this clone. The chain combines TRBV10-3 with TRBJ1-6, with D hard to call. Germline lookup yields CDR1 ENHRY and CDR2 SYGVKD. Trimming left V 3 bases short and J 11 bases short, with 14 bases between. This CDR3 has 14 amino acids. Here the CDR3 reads CAISDRRDGPPLHF. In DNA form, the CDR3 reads TGTGCCATCAGTGATAGGAGGGATGGACCACCCCTCCACTTT.

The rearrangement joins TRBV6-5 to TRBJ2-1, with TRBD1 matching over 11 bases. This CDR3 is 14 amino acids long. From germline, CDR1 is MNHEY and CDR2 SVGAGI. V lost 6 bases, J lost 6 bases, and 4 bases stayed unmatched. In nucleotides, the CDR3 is TGTGCCAGCAGCCGGGGGACAGGGGGCAATGAGCAGTTCTTC. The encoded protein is CASSRGTGGNEQFF.

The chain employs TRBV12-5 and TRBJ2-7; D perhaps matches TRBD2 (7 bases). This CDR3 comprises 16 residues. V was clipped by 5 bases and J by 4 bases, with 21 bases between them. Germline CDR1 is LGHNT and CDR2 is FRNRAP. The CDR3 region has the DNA TGTGCTAGTGGTAAAAATCAGGGGTTGCGGGGGTACGAGCAGTACTTC. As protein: CASGKNQGLRGYEQYF. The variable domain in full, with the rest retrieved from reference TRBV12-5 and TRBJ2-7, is DARVTQTPRHKVTEMGQEVTMRCQPILGHNTVFWYRQTMMQGLELLAYFRNRAPLDDSGMPKDRFSAEMPDATLATLKIQPSEPRDSAVYFCASGKNQGLRGYEQYFGPGTRLTVT.

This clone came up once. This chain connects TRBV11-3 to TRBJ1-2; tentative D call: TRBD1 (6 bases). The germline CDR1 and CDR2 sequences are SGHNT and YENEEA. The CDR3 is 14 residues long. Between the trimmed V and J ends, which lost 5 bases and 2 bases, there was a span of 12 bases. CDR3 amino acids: CASSKHRANYGYTF. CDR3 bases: TGTGCCAGCAGCAAACACAGGGCCAACTATGGCTACACCTTC.

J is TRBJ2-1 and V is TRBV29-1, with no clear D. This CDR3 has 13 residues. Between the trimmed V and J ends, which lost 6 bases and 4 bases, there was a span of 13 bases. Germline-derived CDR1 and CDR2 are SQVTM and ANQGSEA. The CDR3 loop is CSVASRLYNEQFF. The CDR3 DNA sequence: TGCAGCGTGGCCTCTCGACTTTACAATGAGCAGTTCTTC.

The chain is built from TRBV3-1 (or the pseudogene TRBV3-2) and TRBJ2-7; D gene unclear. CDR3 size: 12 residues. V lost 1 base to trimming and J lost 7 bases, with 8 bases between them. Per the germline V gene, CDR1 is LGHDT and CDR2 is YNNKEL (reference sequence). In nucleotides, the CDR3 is TGTGCCAGCAGCCAAGGCGAGGTAGAGCAGTACTTC. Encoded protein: CASSQGEVEQYF.

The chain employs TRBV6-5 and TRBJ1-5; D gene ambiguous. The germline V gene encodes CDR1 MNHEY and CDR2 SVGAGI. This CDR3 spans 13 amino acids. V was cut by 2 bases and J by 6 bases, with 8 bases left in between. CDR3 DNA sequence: TGTGCCAGCAGTTACGCGGTTTCTCAGCCCCAGCATTTT. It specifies CASSYAVSQPQHF.